These 21 T cell receptor beta chains were all obtained from the same sample, sequenced in a study of early T cells in non-severe SARS-CoV-2 infection. TCRdb recomputed calls from the 5' RACE reads with MiXCR, one row per CDR3 protein. The data contain tens of thousands of distinct CDR3 sequences, 9% to 15% of them singletons. The specimen sequenced was whole blood. These TCRs come from an adult who was a healthcare worker with PCR-confirmed SARS-CoV-2 infection or an uninfected control (not recorded which).

There are many counts of this clonotype. This sequence joins TRBV3-1 and TRBJ2-7; maybe TRBD2 (6 bases). V gave up 0 bases and J gave up 7 bases, with 10 bases separating them. Germline values: CDR1 LGHDT, CDR2 YNNKEL (reference sequence). CDR3 size: 13 residues. CDR3 protein: CASSQEWDSEQYF. In nucleotides, the CDR3 is TGTGCCAGCAGCCAAGAGTGGGACTCAGAGCAGTACTTC.

This clonotype was seen at least ten times. This rearrangement joins TRBV5-8 to TRBJ2-7; D is perhaps TRBD2 (7 bases). CDR1 is SGHTS, CDR2 YDEGEE, per germline. V was clipped by 6 bases and J by 6 bases, with 22 bases between them. The CDR3 is 15 amino acids. CDR3 in amino acids: CASIDRGAGALEQYF. Here the CDR3 DNA reads TGTGCCAGCATCGACCGGGGGGCCGGAGCCCTCGAGCAGTACTTC. Full variable domain (rest looked up from reference TRBV5-8 and TRBJ2-7): EAGVTQSPTHLIKTRGQQATLRCSPISGHTSVYWYQQALGLGLQFLLWYDEGEERNRGNFPPRFSGRQFPNYSSELNVNALELEDSALYLCASIDRGAGALEQYFGPGTRLTVT.

This clonotype was detected only a few times. The V and J genes are TRBV6-5 and TRBJ2-5; 9 bases agree with TRBD2. Trimming removed 5 bases from V and 3 bases from J; junction bases left unmatched: 7. The germline gives CDR1 MNHEY, CDR2 SVGAGI. The CDR3 consists of 15 residues. CDR3 sequence (DNA): TGTGCCAGCAGTACCTTCGGGACTAGCAAAGAGACCCAGTACTTC. Its protein is CASSTFGTSKETQYF.

The table lists this clonotype with many counts. Here the CDR3 reads CASSPGQGTDTQYF. CDR3 nucleotide sequence: TGTGCCAGCAGCCCGGGACAGGGCACAGATACGCAGTATTTT. The rearrangement links TRBV3-1 to TRBJ2-3, with 8 bases identical to TRBD1. Germline values: CDR1 LGHDT, CDR2 YNNKEL (reference sequence). Germline trimming cut 4 bases from V and 1 base from J; bases unmatched to any gene: 1. CDR3 size: 14 residues.

This clonotype was found many times. This chain links TRBV29-1 with TRBJ2-2, with D unclear. The germline V and J ends were trimmed by 4 bases and 6 bases, with 6 bases remaining between them. There are 11 residues in the CDR3. Germline V gene data show CDR1 as SQVTM and CDR2 as ANQGSEA. This CDR3 is CSVGGAGELFF. The CDR3 nucleotides are TGCAGCGTTGGTGGGGCCGGGGAGCTGTTTTTT.

This clonotype was picked up many times. The chain uses TRBV12-3 or TRBV12-4 and TRBJ1-1; no definite D call. This CDR3 is built from 11 residues. V lost 10 bases, J lost 0 bases, and 6 bases lay in between. DNA for the CDR3: TGTGCCACTCAGATGAACACTGAAGCTTTCTTT. It encodes CATQMNTEAFF.

This clonotype appeared many times. The chain joins TRBV13 to TRBJ1-2, with D possibly TRBD1 on 6 matching bases. The germline V gene has CDR1 PRHDT and CDR2 FYEKMQ (reference sequence). This CDR3 is built from 16 residues. V was shortened by 5 bases and J by 0 bases, with 16 bases between the two germline ends. CDR3 nucleotides: TGTGCCAGCAGCCCGTCCGGAGGGGGAGCTAACTATGGCTACACCTTC. Residues: CASSPSGGGANYGYTF.

This clonotype was seen many times. V gene TRBV7-9 combines with J gene TRBJ1-5; tentative D call: TRBD1 (6 bases). Germline values: CDR1 SEHNR, CDR2 FQNEAQ (reference sequence). The CDR3 totals 14 residues. The V end was cut by 1 base, the J end by 5 bases, with 9 bases between. Here the CDR3 reads CASSLGSGDQPQHF. The CDR3, as DNA: TGTGCCAGCAGCTTAGGGTCAGGGGATCAGCCCCAGCATTTT. The full variable domain, completed using reference TRBV7-9 and TRBJ1-5, is DTGVSQNPRHKITKRGQNVTFRCDPISEHNRLYWYRQTLGQGPEFLTYFQNEAQLEKSRLLSDRFSAERPKGSFSTLEIQRTEQGDSAMYLCASSLGSGDQPQHFGDGTRLSIL.

The rearrangement uses TRBV10-2 and TRBJ2-7; no clear D gene. Germline V gives CDR1 WSHSY, CDR2 SAAADI. The V and J ends lost 10 bases and 2 bases respectively, with 18 bases between them. This CDR3 has 14 residues. The CDR3 DNA is TGCGCCATCACCCCAGGACCCCCGACCTACGAGCAGTACTTC. Its protein is CAITPGPPTYEQYF.

The count of this clonotype is one. This rearrangement joins TRBV29-1 to TRBJ1-1; unclear D gene. V dropped 4 bases and J dropped 11 bases, with 8 bases sitting between them. CDR3 length: 9 residues. From germline, CDR1 is SQVTM and CDR2 ANQGSEA. The CDR3 DNA reads TGCAGCGTTGGAGGAGGGGCTTTCTTT. Residues: CSVGGGAFF.

This clonotype has a count of ten or more. This chain connects TRBV13 to TRBJ2-1, with TRBD2 identical over 9 bases. V dropped 6 bases and J dropped 5; count of bases not matched to a gene: 8. This CDR3 is 15 amino acids long. Germline CDR1 PRHDT, CDR2 FYEKMQ (reference sequence). DNA of the CDR3: TGTGCCAGCAGTCTACCTAGCGGGAATCACAATGAGCAGTTCTTC. Translated, it gives CASSLPSGNHNEQFF.

This clonotype has only a few counts. The rearrangement links TRBV20-1 to TRBJ2-7, with a tentative D call TRBD2 (6 bases). CDR3 length equals 12 residues. Germline V gene data show CDR1 as DFQATT and CDR2 as SNEGSKA (reference sequence). Trimming took 3 bases from V and 4 from J, leaving 10 bases between them. CDR3 sequence (DNA): TGCAGTGCTAGTGTGACTAGTTACGAGCAGTACTTC. Protein sequence: CSASVTSYEQYF.

This clonotype was found a few times. The chain couples TRBV20-1 to TRBJ2-7, with TRBD2 identical over 9 bases. The junction had 7 bases not matched to a gene; V was cut back by 0 bases and J by 4 bases. The CDR3 covers 15 residues. Germline CDR1 is DFQATT and CDR2 is SNEGSKA (reference sequence). The CDR3 coding sequence is TGCAGTGCTAGAGATTCGAGACTAGCGGATTACGAGCAGTACTTC. Protein sequence: CSARDSRLADYEQYF.

This clonotype was seen at least ten times. The J gene is TRBJ2-1, the V gene TRBV13; TRBD1 matches 8 bases. There are 15 residues in the CDR3. CDR1 PRHDT and CDR2 FYEKMQ come from the germline V gene (reference sequence). V dropped 0 bases and J dropped 3; count of bases not matched to a gene: 1. CDR3: CASSLGDRDYNEQFF. The CDR3 DNA reads TGTGCCAGCAGCTTAGGGGACAGGGACTACAATGAGCAGTTCTTC.

This clonotype was observed at least ten times. V is TRBV19 and J is TRBJ2-3; no clear D. The CDR3 length is 16 residues. Germline CDR1 and CDR2: LNHDA and SQIVND (reference sequence). V gave up 5 bases and J gave up 2 bases, with 17 bases separating them. As DNA, the CDR3 is TGTGCCAGTAGTCCACGACCCATCGGAATCACAGATACGCAGTATTTT. Its translation is CASSPRPIGITDTQYF.

V usage is TRBV6-5 and J usage is TRBJ1-6; a weak D match, TRBD1 (6 bases). This CDR3 has 16 amino acids. The germline V gene encodes CDR1 MNHEY and CDR2 SVGAGI. The germline V and J ends were trimmed by 2 bases and 4 bases, with 12 bases remaining between them. CDR3 sequence (DNA): TGTGCCAGCAGTTACGGGGGGCGACGGTATAATTCACCCCTCCACTTT. This codes for CASSYGGRRYNSPLHF.

The chain joins TRBV9 to TRBJ2-3; D ambiguous. Germline V gene sequence: CDR1 SGDLS, CDR2 YYNGEE. The CDR3 has 13 amino acids. Trimming removed 2 bases from V and 3 bases from J, with 7 bases in between. The CDR3 DNA reads TGTGCCAGCAGCGTTGGGGTTACAGATACGCAGTATTTT. It is translated as CASSVGVTDTQYF.

To note about this clonotype: Since a much larger clone is just one base distant, this may be a read error. The chain is built from TRBV29-1 and TRBJ2-3; D might be TRBD1 or TRBD2, each matching 5 bases. CDR1 is SQVTM, CDR2 ANQGSEA, per germline. The CDR3 covers 15 residues. CDR3 protein: CSVTPWDRSTDTLYF. In DNA, the CDR3 is TGCAGCGTGACCCCCTGGGACCGTAGCACAGATACGCTGTATTTT.

The rearrangement joins TRBV7-9 to TRBJ2-7, with D hard to call. Looked up from germline, CDR1 is SEHNR and CDR2 is FQNEAQ (reference sequence). V lost 0 bases to trimming and J lost 6 bases, with 3 bases between them. The CDR3 sequence is 11 residues long. CDR3 sequence: CASSLAAEQYF. In nucleotides, the CDR3 is TGTGCCAGCAGCTTAGCAGCCGAGCAGTACTTC. The full variable domain, rest sourced from reference TRBV7-9 and TRBJ2-7, is DTGVSQNPRHKITKRGQNVTFRCDPISEHNRLYWYRQTLGQGPEFLTYFQNEAQLEKSRLLSDRFSAERPKGSFSTLEIQRTEQGDSAMYLCASSLAAEQYFGPGTRLTVT.

The chain employs TRBV7-8 and TRBJ2-1; 7 positions agree with TRBD2. The CDR3 contains 15 residues. CDR1 is SGHVS and CDR2 is FQNEAQ in the germline V gene. Unmatched junction bases numbered 9, after V lost 2 bases and J lost 8 bases. CDR3 protein: CASSLRAGVVDEQFF. The CDR3 DNA follows: TGTGCCAGCAGCTTAAGGGCGGGAGTGGTTGATGAGCAGTTCTTC.

This clonotype occurred many times. The chain combines TRBV7-8 with TRBJ2-2; perhaps TRBD1 as D (6 bases). CDR3 length equals 18 residues. The germline CDR1 and CDR2 sequences are SGHVS and FQNEAQ. Trimming shortened V by 1 base and J by 2 bases, and 17 bases separated the two germline ends. The CDR3 bases are TGTGCCAGCAGCTTAGGCCCGGGACACCTACATAACACCGGGGAGCTGTTTTTT. Translated: CASSLGPGHLHNTGELFF.